This T cell receptor (beta chain) was captured by sequencing in a study of Ad26.COV2.S vaccination and SARS-CoV-2 variants. Study at large: The COV1001 Ad26.COV2.S trial arm included the donor.

This CDR3 region has 14 residues. V lost 0 bases, J lost 6 bases, and 12 bases lay in between. The germline V gene encodes CDR1 SGDLS and CDR2 YYNGEE. Sequencing was performed with immunoSEQ multiplex PCR; in TCRdb, only in-frame clones are kept and a portion is missing. Of 350,000 to 550,000 clones detected, 85% to 90% appear once; the ten largest clones hold approximately 2.5%. As for this clone: Its antigen remains unknown.

Overall study results and limits: A substantial breadth of spike-specific CD8+ and CD4+ T cell responses after vaccination has been reported. Breadth and depth estimates from TCRs may understate total T cell responses. While placebo recipients had lower spike-specific TCR breadth, vaccine recipients had more.

Noted treatment: some 19 received Ad26.COV2.S at low or high dose, single or two shots; 5 received placebo; per-sample allocation not given. Collection of the samples took place on day 63 after the first injection of vaccine or placebo. The input for sequencing was peripheral blood, taken in a trial of Ad26.COV2.S vaccine versus placebo. The gene calls are TRBV9 and TRBJ1-2; D is unresolved. The receptor was derived from a person between 18 and 59 years old who received the Ad26.COV2.S COVID-19 vaccine or a placebo. CDR3 loop: CASSVEEGLNGYTF. The CDR3 coding sequence is TGTGCCAGCAGCGTAGAGGAGGGCCTAAATGGCTACACCTTC. Full variable domain (missing parts from reference TRBV9 and TRBJ1-2): DSGVTQTPKHLITATGQRVTLRCSPRSGDLSVYWYQQSLDQGLQFLIQYYNGEERAKGNILERFSAQQFPDLHSELNLSSLELGDSALYFCASSVEEGLNGYTFGSGTRLTVV.